These T cell receptor beta chains were read from a single sample in a study of cytomegalovirus exposure and HLA in healthy donors. Measured with immunoSEQ multiplex PCR; TCRdb has only the in-frame clones, and not every one. The repertoire has 150,000 to 200,000 clones, 75% to 95% of them found once; the top ten carry more than 2.5%. The specimen was PBMCs. Receptor source: a woman aged 18-29 years in good health and CMV-seropositive. CDR3s include the opening cysteine and the closing phenylalanine or tryptophan. Fields, in order: V gene, J gene, clone size, D gene, CDR3 protein, CDR3 DNA. D genes are given only for firm matches. Where a row states a size, it is once, few, many or the class of an expanded clone; other rows omit it.

v_call: TRBV18
j_call: TRBJ1-3
clone_size: -
d_call: -
cdr3_aa: CASSPQGDTIYF
cdr3_nt: TGTGCCAGCTCACCGCAAGGGGACACCATATATTTT

v_call: TRBV12-5
j_call: TRBJ1-1
clone_size: -
d_call: TRBD1
cdr3_aa: CASGLVFVLQPTGTDSEAFF
cdr3_nt: TGTGCTAGTGGTTTGGTTTTTGTATTACAGCCGACAGGGACCGACTCTGAAGCTTTCTTT

v_call: TRBV5-1
j_call: TRBJ1-2
clone_size: -
d_call: -
cdr3_aa: CASSGGNRDRYGYTF
cdr3_nt: TGCGCCAGCAGCGGAGGGAACCGGGACCGCTATGGCTACACCTTC

v_call: TRBV2
j_call: TRBJ2-7
clone_size: -
d_call: TRBD1
cdr3_aa: CASNGQGALLGEQYF
cdr3_nt: TGTGCCAGCAACGGACAGGGGGCGCTTCTTGGGGAGCAGTACTTC

v_call: TRBV7-2
j_call: TRBJ1-2
clone_size: -
d_call: -
cdr3_aa: CASSLGLGGYGYTF
cdr3_nt: TGTGCCAGCAGCTTGGGTCTAGGGGGCTATGGCTACACCTTC

v_call: TRBV7-3
j_call: TRBJ2-1
clone_size: -
d_call: TRBD2
cdr3_aa: CASSLSRTGLAGPNEQFF
cdr3_nt: TGTGCCAGCAGCTTATCTCGGACCGGACTAGCGGGGCCGAATGAGCAGTTCTTC

v_call: TRBV6-6
j_call: TRBJ2-5
clone_size: -
d_call: -
cdr3_aa: CASSPQETQYF
cdr3_nt: TGTGCCAGCAGCCCACAAGAGACCCAGTACTTC

v_call: TRBV19
j_call: TRBJ2-3
clone_size: -
d_call: TRBD2
cdr3_aa: CASSVNLAGATDTQYF
cdr3_nt: TGTGCCAGTAGTGTCAACCTAGCGGGGGCTACAGATACGCAGTATTTT

v_call: TRBV6-1
j_call: TRBJ2-2
clone_size: -
d_call: TRBD2
cdr3_aa: CASSDTKRGGAGELFF
cdr3_nt: TGTGCCAGCAGTGACACGAAGCGGGGGGGTGCCGGGGAGCTGTTTTTT

v_call: TRBV25-1
j_call: TRBJ2-7
clone_size: -
d_call: -
cdr3_aa: CASSGPGDEQYF
cdr3_nt: TGTGCCAGCAGTGGCCCAGGGGACGAGCAGTACTTC

v_call: TRBV7-2
j_call: TRBJ2-5
clone_size: once
d_call: TRBD2
cdr3_aa: CASSSRGGSRETQYF
cdr3_nt: TGTGCCAGCAGCTCGCGGGGCGGGAGCCGGGAGACCCAGTACTTC

v_call: TRBV10-3
j_call: TRBJ2-3
clone_size: -
d_call: TRBD1
cdr3_aa: CAISESGTGDTDTQYF
cdr3_nt: TGTGCCATCAGTGAGTCCGGGACAGGGGACACAGATACGCAGTATTTT

v_call: TRBV6-6
j_call: TRBJ2-7
clone_size: -
d_call: TRBD2
cdr3_aa: CASSYGLAGLSYEQYF
cdr3_nt: TGTGCCAGCAGTTACGGACTAGCGGGCCTCTCCTACGAGCAGTACTTC

v_call: TRBV30
j_call: TRBJ1-5
clone_size: -
d_call: -
cdr3_aa: CAWGGSTHQPQHF
cdr3_nt: TGTGCCTGGGGCGGGAGCACCCATCAGCCCCAGCATTTT

v_call: TRBV5-8
j_call: TRBJ1-5
clone_size: -
d_call: -
cdr3_aa: CASSHGVVQPQHF
cdr3_nt: TGTGCCAGCAGCCACGGGGTTGTGCAGCCCCAGCATTTT

v_call: TRBV6-5
j_call: TRBJ2-6
clone_size: -
d_call: -
cdr3_aa: CASSAGANVLTF
cdr3_nt: TGTGCCAGTTCGGCTGGGGCCAACGTCCTGACTTTC

v_call: TRBV6-6
j_call: TRBJ2-5
clone_size: -
d_call: -
cdr3_aa: CASSSDRLGKTQYF
cdr3_nt: TGTGCCAGCAGTTCCGACAGGCTTGGAAAGACCCAGTACTTC

v_call: TRBV6-5
j_call: TRBJ2-7
clone_size: once
d_call: TRBD1
cdr3_aa: CASSSDRGFTYEQYF
cdr3_nt: TGTGCCAGCAGTTCCGACAGGGGATTCACCTACGAGCAGTACTTC

v_call: TRBV4-1
j_call: TRBJ2-5
clone_size: -
d_call: -
cdr3_aa: CASSQAPSETQYF
cdr3_nt: TGCGCCAGCAGCCAAGCCCCGTCGGAGACCCAGTACTTC

v_call: TRBV7-2
j_call: TRBJ2-2
clone_size: -
d_call: -
cdr3_aa: CASSLYRANTGELFF
cdr3_nt: TGTGCCAGCAGCTTATACAGGGCGAACACCGGGGAGCTGTTTTTT

v_call: TRBV15
j_call: TRBJ2-3
clone_size: -
d_call: TRBD1
cdr3_aa: CATSRQWDRHTQYF
cdr3_nt: TGTGCCACCAGCAGACAATGGGACAGACATACGCAGTATTTT

v_call: TRBV27
j_call: TRBJ2-1
clone_size: -
d_call: TRBD2
cdr3_aa: CASSPKGLARAPTYNEQFF
cdr3_nt: TGTGCCAGCAGCCCCAAAGGACTAGCCAGAGCTCCAACCTACAATGAGCAGTTCTTC

v_call: TRBV2
j_call: TRBJ1-5
clone_size: -
d_call: TRBD1
cdr3_aa: CASPDREENQPQHF
cdr3_nt: TGTGCCAGCCCGGACAGGGAGGAAAATCAGCCCCAGCATTTT

v_call: TRBV9
j_call: TRBJ1-2
clone_size: few
d_call: TRBD1
cdr3_aa: CASGQVDYGYTF
cdr3_nt: TGTGCCAGCGGACAGGTCGACTATGGCTACACCTTC

v_call: TRBV27
j_call: TRBJ2-1
clone_size: -
d_call: -
cdr3_aa: CASSFPQGKGYNEQFF
cdr3_nt: TGTGCCAGCAGTTTCCCGCAGGGGAAAGGTTACAATGAGCAGTTCTTC

v_call: TRBV27
j_call: TRBJ2-1
clone_size: -
d_call: -
cdr3_aa: CASSFRGNEQFF
cdr3_nt: TGTGCCAGCAGTTTCAGGGGCAATGAGCAGTTCTTC

v_call: TRBV4-3
j_call: TRBJ2-1
clone_size: -
d_call: TRBD2
cdr3_aa: CASSPRTSGSSYNEQFF
cdr3_nt: TGCGCCAGCAGCCCCCGGACTAGCGGCAGCTCCTACAATGAGCAGTTCTTC

v_call: TRBV7-2
j_call: TRBJ2-1
clone_size: once
d_call: -
cdr3_aa: CASSPPAAPAVEQFF
cdr3_nt: TGTGCCAGCAGCCCCCCGGCGGCGCCGGCCGTTGAGCAGTTCTTC